This T cell receptor (beta chain) derives from a study of beta chain features in type 1 diabetes. Points from the study as a whole: For TCRB rearrangement, an influence of HLA type remained unresolved here. Lower insertion and higher deletion counts appeared at VDJ junctions in type 1 diabetes patients. Compared to healthy donors, patients appeared to have naive, central memory and Treg TCRB repertoires that were more alike.

By share, this clone ranks as medium-sized. Its specificity is unknown. The CDR3 spans 13 residues. Germline CDR1 and CDR2: SGHNT and YYREEE (reference sequence). The ends were cut back, 2 bases at V and 10 bases at J, with 15 bases in the middle. Expressed TCRB transcripts were sequenced because the entire RNA isolate underwent reverse transcription. The table came from immunoSEQ multiplex PCR; TCRdb's copy has only in-frame clones and leaves some out. The sample carries 20,000 to 30,000 clones, over 60% recorded once. Cell sorting via CD45RO/CCR7/CD25/CD127/CD95/CD27 was performed to obtain CD4+ naive, central memory, regulatory and stem cell-like memory cells.

The TCR was taken from a middle-aged woman in good health. The sample consisted of Tregs from blood. The V call is TRBV5-4, the J call TRBJ1-1; D may be TRBD1 (5 bases). The CDR3 nucleotides are TGTGCCAGCAGCTTAAGTTCAGGGTATGGAGCTTTCTTT. Its translation: CASSLSSGYGAFF. The full variable domain, with the rest looked up from reference TRBV5-4 and TRBJ1-1, is ETGVTQSPTHLIKTRGQQVTLRCSSQSGHNTVSWYQQALGQGPQFIFQYYREEENGRGNFPPRFSGLQFPNYSSELNVNALELDDSALYLCASSLSSGYGAFFGQGTRLTVV.